A selection of T cell receptor beta chains follows, all from one sample in a study of T cell responses to AZD1222 COVID-19 vaccine. Sequenced by immunoSEQ multiplex PCR; TCRdb stores in-frame clones only, minus some. The sample yields 45,000 to 65,000 clones, roughly three quarters seen once. Sample: peripheral blood, taken 28 days after the second AZD1222 dose. These receptors were taken from an adult who received the AZD1222 COVID-19 vaccine. Both conserved end residues are part of each CDR3. Each record gives: clone size, J gene, V gene, D gene, CDR3 protein, CDR3 DNA. A D gene is named only where the DNA matches it firmly. Size tells how often a clone was seen (once, few, many) or the class of an expanded clone, and some rows leave it out.

-,TRBJ2-5,TRBV9,-,CASSAGTRELETQYF,TGTGCCAGCAGCGCTGGGACAAGGGAATTGGAGACCCAGTACTTC
-,TRBJ1-3,TRBV7-9,-,CASLPREPGNTIYF,TGTGCCAGTCTCCCCCGGGAGCCCGGAAACACCATATATTTT
-,TRBJ1-1,TRBV6-5,TRBD1,CASSNQGGTEAFF,TGTGCCAGCAGTAACCAGGGGGGAACTGAAGCTTTCTTT
-,TRBJ1-1,TRBV5-1,TRBD1,CASSNDRVSRTEAFF,TGCGCCAGCAGTAACGACAGGGTGTCCAGGACTGAAGCTTTCTTT
-,TRBJ1-1,TRBV30,-,CAWSDLGVGTEAFF,TGTGCCTGGAGTGACTTAGGGGTTGGAACTGAAGCTTTCTTT
-,TRBJ1-1,TRBV15,TRBD1,CATSRDPWTGTEAFF,TGTGCCACCAGCAGAGATCCCTGGACAGGGACTGAAGCTTTCTTT
-,TRBJ2-7,TRBV4-1,TRBD1,CASSQERRGSYEQYF,TGCGCCAGCAGCCAAGAGCGCAGGGGGTCCTACGAGCAGTACTTC
few,TRBJ2-2,TRBV27,-,CASSWWANTGELFF,TGTGCCAGCAGTTGGTGGGCGAACACCGGGGAGCTGTTTTTT
-,TRBJ2-1,TRBV7-6,-,CASSRDQNNEQFF,TGTGCCAGCAGCCGGGACCAAAACAATGAGCAGTTCTTC
-,TRBJ2-1,TRBV13,-,CASSFKGTRNEQFF,TGTGCCAGCAGCTTTAAAGGTACACGGAATGAGCAGTTCTTC
-,TRBJ2-2,TRBV19,-,CASSTAGELFF,TGTGCCAGTAGTACCGCCGGGGAGCTGTTTTTT
-,TRBJ1-5,TRBV2,-,CASSRPVGGGNQPQHF,TGTGCCAGCAGTCGGCCGGTGGGGGGGGGCAATCAGCCCCAGCATTTT
medium-sized,TRBJ1-5,TRBV3-1/TRBV3-2,-,CASSQARGNQPQHF,TGTGCCAGCAGCCAAGCAAGGGGAAATCAGCCCCAGCATTTT
-,TRBJ2-5,TRBV4-2,TRBD2,CASSQGTSGSPETQYF,TGTGCCAGCAGCCAGGGGACTAGCGGGAGCCCCGAGACCCAGTACTTC
-,TRBJ1-1,TRBV9,-,CASSPLTANTEAFF,TGTGCCAGCAGCCCCCTGACAGCGAACACTGAAGCTTTCTTT
-,TRBJ2-3,TRBV7-3,-,CASSFSRGSTDTQYF,TGTGCCAGCAGCTTCTCGCGGGGTAGCACAGATACGCAGTATTTT
-,TRBJ1-1,TRBV5-4,-,CASSLGQANTEAFF,TGTGCCAGCAGCTTGGGACAGGCGAACACTGAAGCTTTCTTT
-,TRBJ1-3,TRBV18,-,CASSPPVSGNTIYF,TGTGCCAGCTCACCACCGGTCTCTGGAAACACCATATATTTT
-,TRBJ1-5,TRBV4-1,-,CASSQDSGTYQPQHF,TGCGCCAGCAGCCAAGATTCCGGGACTTATCAGCCCCAGCATTTT
-,TRBJ2-2,TRBV10-3,-,CAISPGDGLNTGELFF,TGTGCCATCAGTCCAGGGGACGGATTGAACACCGGGGAGCTGTTTTTT
-,TRBJ1-1,TRBV19,-,CASSKLQDTEAFF,TGTGCCAGTAGCAAGTTACAGGACACTGAAGCTTTCTTT
-,TRBJ2-1,TRBV20-1,TRBD1,CSASITGDNEQFF,TGCAGTGCGAGTATAACAGGGGACAATGAGCAGTTCTTC
-,TRBJ1-2,TRBV6-5,-,CASSLRQPYGYTF,TGTGCCAGCAGTCTACGACAGCCCTATGGCTACACCTTC
-,TRBJ2-7,TRBV7-9,-,CASSESTEQYF,TGTGCCAGCAGCGAAAGTACCGAGCAGTACTTC
-,TRBJ1-3,TRBV6-6,-,CASSDRTGNTIYF,TGTGCCAGCAGTGACCGGACTGGAAACACCATATATTTT
-,TRBJ1-2,TRBV7-9,-,CASSLDSDYGYTF,TGTGCCAGCAGCTTAGACTCAGACTATGGCTACACCTTC
once,TRBJ1-2,TRBV2,-,CASSEVGGHRGYTF,TGTGCCAGCAGTGAAGTCGGTGGACATCGTGGCTACACCTTC
once,TRBJ1-3,TRBV14,-,CASSHSTGLSGNTIYF,TGTGCCAGCAGCCATTCGACAGGCCTCTCTGGAAACACCATATATTTT
-,TRBJ2-1,TRBV5-1,-,CASSLVLAHNEQFF,TGCGCCAGCAGCTTGGTTCTAGCCCACAATGAGCAGTTCTTC
-,TRBJ2-5,TRBV7-6,TRBD1,CASSPRDRQTLQETQYF,TGTGCCAGCAGCCCCCGGGACAGACAAACCCTTCAAGAGACCCAGTACTTC
once,TRBJ2-2,TRBV28,TRBD1,CASTTRVDRGRGNTGELFF,TGTGCCAGCACCACAAGGGTCGACAGGGGCCGAGGGAACACCGGGGAGCTGTTTTTT
-,TRBJ2-1,TRBV24-1,TRBD2,CATSDFRGGAGEQFF,TGTGCCACCAGTGATTTCCGCGGGGGGGCGGGTGAGCAGTTCTTC
-,TRBJ2-3,TRBV5-1,-,CASSKGLDGTDTQYF,TGCGCCAGCAGCAAGGGACTTGATGGCACAGATACGCAGTATTTT
-,TRBJ2-1,TRBV25-1,TRBD2,CASSEYMGLAYNEQFF,TGTGCCAGCAGTGAATATATGGGACTAGCCTACAATGAGCAGTTCTTC
-,TRBJ1-4,TRBV14,-,CASSQLDSSTNEKLFF,TGTGCCAGCAGCCAACTTGACAGCTCAACTAATGAAAAACTGTTTTTT
-,TRBJ2-1,TRBV28,-,CASSFRGNMYNEQFF,TGTGCCAGCAGTTTTAGGGGGAATATGTACAATGAGCAGTTCTTC
-,TRBJ2-1,TRBV19,TRBD1,CASSKGQAGYNEQFF,TGTGCCAGTAGTAAGGGACAGGCGGGTTACAATGAGCAGTTCTTC
-,TRBJ2-5,TRBV12-3/TRBV12-4,-,CASSFLGQETQYF,TGTGCCAGCAGTTTTTTGGGTCAAGAGACCCAGTACTTC
-,TRBJ1-2,TRBV2,-,CASTRVFDYGYTF,TGTGCCAGCACGCGGGTATTCGACTATGGCTACACCTTC
-,TRBJ1-2,TRBV7-9,-,CASSLEGGANYGYTF,TGTGCCAGCAGCTTAGAAGGAGGGGCTAACTATGGCTACACCTTC
once,TRBJ1-5,TRBV6-1,-,CASSEKSGAGGKKHF,TGTGCCAGCAGTGAAAAGAGTGGGGCCGGGGGAAAAAAGCATTTT
-,TRBJ2-2,TRBV11-2,-,CASSLTGPGELFF,TGTGCCAGCAGCTTAACGGGACCCGGGGAGCTGTTTTTT
once,TRBJ1-2,TRBV5-1,-,CASSLGPEAWNGYTF,TGCGCCAGCAGCTTGGGTCCGGAGGCCTGGAATGGCTACACCTTC
-,TRBJ1-5,TRBV5-8,-,CASSPRTGNQPQHF,TGTGCCAGCAGCCCCCGGACGGGAAACCAGCCCCAGCATTTT
-,TRBJ1-6,TRBV28,TRBD1,CASSFRDRNSPLHF,TGTGCCAGCAGTTTCCGGGACAGAAATTCACCCCTCCACTTT
once,TRBJ1-1,TRBV24-1,-,CATSDNGVGGRTEAFF,TGTGCCACCAGTGATAATGGAGTCGGGGGCAGGACTGAAGCTTTCTTT
-,TRBJ1-4,TRBV6-5,TRBD1,CASSHDRGGEKLFF,TGTGCCAGCAGCCACGACAGGGGAGGAGAAAAACTGTTTTTT
few,TRBJ2-7,TRBV27,-,CASSSLDSTYEQYF,TGTGCCAGCAGTTCCCTTGACTCCACCTACGAGCAGTACTTC
-,TRBJ2-5,TRBV9,-,CASSVGGETQYF,TGTGCCAGCAGCGTAGGGGGAGAGACCCAGTACTTC
few,TRBJ2-7,TRBV16,-,CASSQSIEGNHEQYF,TGTGCCAGCAGCCAATCGATTGAGGGAAACCACGAGCAGTACTTC
-,TRBJ1-5,TRBV29-1,TRBD1,CSVGTGWNQPQHF,TGCAGCGTAGGGACAGGGTGGAATCAGCCCCAGCATTTT
-,TRBJ1-6,TRBV10-2,TRBD1,CASRRTGGLNSPLHF,TGCGCCAGCAGGAGGACAGGGGGCCTTAATTCACCCCTCCACTTT
-,TRBJ1-5,TRBV11-2,-,CASSRSSANGNQPQHF,TGTGCCAGCAGCCGCTCCTCAGCAAACGGCAATCAGCCCCAGCATTTT
few,TRBJ2-2,TRBV2,-,CASREQGPRTGELFF,TGTGCCAGCAGAGAACAGGGCCCGCGGACCGGGGAGCTGTTTTTT
-,TRBJ1-5,TRBV19,-,CASSIRSGGRGNQPQHF,TGTGCCAGTAGTATACGTTCGGGGGGTAGGGGCAATCAGCCCCAGCATTTT
-,TRBJ1-5,TRBV27,TRBD1,CASSPGTAEGQPQHF,TGTGCCAGCAGTCCAGGGACAGCCGAGGGTCAGCCCCAGCATTTT
-,TRBJ1-6,TRBV6-5,TRBD1,CASSYSPGQFNSPLHF,TGTGCCAGCAGTTACTCGCCGGGACAGTTTAATTCACCCCTCCACTTT
-,TRBJ2-7,TRBV28,-,CATSSPGGVLIYEQYF,TGTGCCACGAGCTCTCCCGGGGGCGTATTGATTTACGAGCAGTACTTC
-,TRBJ2-3,TRBV28,TRBD1,CASSFLSGGADTQYF,TGTGCCAGCAGTTTCCTCTCAGGGGGCGCAGATACGCAGTATTTT